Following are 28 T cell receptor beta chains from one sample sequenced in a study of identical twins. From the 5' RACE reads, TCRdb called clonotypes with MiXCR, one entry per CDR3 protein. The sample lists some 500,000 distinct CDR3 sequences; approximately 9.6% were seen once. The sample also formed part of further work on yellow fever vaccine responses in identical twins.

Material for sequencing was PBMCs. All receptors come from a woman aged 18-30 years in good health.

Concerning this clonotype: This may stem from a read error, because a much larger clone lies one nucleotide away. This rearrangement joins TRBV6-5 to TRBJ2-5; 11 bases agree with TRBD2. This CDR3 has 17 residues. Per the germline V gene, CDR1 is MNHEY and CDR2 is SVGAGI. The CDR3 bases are TGTGCCAGCAGTTACCATCCTGGGACTAGCGGCCAAGATACCCAGTACTTC. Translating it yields CASSYHPGTSGQDTQYF.

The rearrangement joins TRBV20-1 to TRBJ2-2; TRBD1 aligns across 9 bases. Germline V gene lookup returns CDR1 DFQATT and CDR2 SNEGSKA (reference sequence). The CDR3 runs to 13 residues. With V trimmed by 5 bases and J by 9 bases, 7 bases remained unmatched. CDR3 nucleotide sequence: TGCAGTGCTCGGGACAGGGTGTACCGGGAGCTGTTTTTT. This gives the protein CSARDRVYRELFF.

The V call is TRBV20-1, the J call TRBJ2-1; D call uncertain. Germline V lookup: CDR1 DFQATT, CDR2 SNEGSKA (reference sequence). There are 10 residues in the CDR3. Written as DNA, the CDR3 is TGCAGCCCCATAGGCGATGAGCAGTTCTTC. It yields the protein CSPIGDEQFF.

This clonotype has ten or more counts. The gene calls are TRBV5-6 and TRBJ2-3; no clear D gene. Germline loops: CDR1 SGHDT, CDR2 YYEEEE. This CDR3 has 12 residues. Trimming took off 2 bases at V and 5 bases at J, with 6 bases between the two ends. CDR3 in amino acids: CASSLIGDTQYF. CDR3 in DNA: TGTGCCAGCAGCTTAATTGGAGATACGCAGTATTTT.

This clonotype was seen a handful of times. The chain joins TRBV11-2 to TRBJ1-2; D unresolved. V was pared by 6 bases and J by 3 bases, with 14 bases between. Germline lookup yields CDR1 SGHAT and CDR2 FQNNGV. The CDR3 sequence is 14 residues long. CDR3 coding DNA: TGTGCCAGCAGGCGAGGAGGGCTTGACTATGGCTACACCTTC. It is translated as CASRRGGLDYGYTF.

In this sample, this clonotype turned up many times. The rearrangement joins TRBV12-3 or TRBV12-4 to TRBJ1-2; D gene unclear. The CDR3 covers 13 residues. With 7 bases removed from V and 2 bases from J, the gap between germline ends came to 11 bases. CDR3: CASTDRTNYGYTF. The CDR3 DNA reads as TGTGCCAGCACCGATAGAACCAACTATGGCTACACCTTC.

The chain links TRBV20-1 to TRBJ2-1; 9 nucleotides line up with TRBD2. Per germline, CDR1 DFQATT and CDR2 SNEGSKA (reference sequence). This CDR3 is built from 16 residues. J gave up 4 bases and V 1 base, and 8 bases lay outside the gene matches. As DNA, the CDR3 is TGCAGTGCTAGAGCGCTTCAAGCGGGGGGATACAATGAGCAGTTCTTC. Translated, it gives CSARALQAGGYNEQFF.

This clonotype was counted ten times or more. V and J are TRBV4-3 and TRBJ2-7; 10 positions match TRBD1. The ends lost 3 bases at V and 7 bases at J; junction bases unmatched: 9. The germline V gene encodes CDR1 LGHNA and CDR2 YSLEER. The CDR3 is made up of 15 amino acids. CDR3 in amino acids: CASSQAGTGAGEQYF. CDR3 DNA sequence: TGCGCCAGCAGCCAGGCCGGGACAGGGGCGGGGGAGCAGTACTTC.

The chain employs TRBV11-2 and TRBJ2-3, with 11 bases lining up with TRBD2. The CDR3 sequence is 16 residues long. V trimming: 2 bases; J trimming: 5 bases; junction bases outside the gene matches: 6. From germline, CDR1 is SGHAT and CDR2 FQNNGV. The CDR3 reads CASSLRVAGGVDTQYF. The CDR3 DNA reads TGTGCCAGCAGCTTAAGGGTAGCGGGAGGGGTAGATACGCAGTATTTT.

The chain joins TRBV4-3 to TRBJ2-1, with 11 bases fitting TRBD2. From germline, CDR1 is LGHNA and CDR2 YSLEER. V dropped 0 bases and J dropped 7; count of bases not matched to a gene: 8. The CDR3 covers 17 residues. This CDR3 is CASSQDVAGGGWNEQFF. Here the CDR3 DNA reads TGCGCCAGCAGCCAAGATGTAGCGGGAGGGGGATGGAATGAGCAGTTCTTC.

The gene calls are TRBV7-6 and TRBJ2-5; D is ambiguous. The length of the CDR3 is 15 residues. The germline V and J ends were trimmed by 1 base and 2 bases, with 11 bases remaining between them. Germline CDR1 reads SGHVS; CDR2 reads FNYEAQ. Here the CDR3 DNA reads TGTGCCAGCAGCTTAGATCGTCGGTTTCAAGAGACCCAGTACTTC. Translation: CASSLDRRFQETQYF.

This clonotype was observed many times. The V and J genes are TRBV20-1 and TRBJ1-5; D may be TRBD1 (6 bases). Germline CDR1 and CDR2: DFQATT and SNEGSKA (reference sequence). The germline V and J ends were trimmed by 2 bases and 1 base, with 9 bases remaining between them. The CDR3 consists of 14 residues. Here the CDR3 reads CSARPGTSNQPQHF. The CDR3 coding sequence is TGCAGTGCTAGACCAGGGACAAGCAATCAGCCCCAGCATTTT.

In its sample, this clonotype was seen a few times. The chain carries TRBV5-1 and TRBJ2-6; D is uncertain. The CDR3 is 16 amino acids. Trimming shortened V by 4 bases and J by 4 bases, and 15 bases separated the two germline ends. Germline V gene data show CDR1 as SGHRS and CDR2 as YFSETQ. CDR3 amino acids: CASSLALSSGANVLTF. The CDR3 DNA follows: TGCGCCAGCAGCCTGGCATTGAGTTCCGGGGCCAACGTCCTGACTTTC.

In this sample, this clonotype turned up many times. CDR3 DNA sequence: TGTGCCAGCAGTTACTCGTTTGCAGGGGGGAATTCACCCCTCCACTTT. Translated: CASSYSFAGGNSPLHF. The rearrangement joins TRBV6-5 to TRBJ1-6; 7 nucleotides agree with TRBD1. J lost 7 bases, V lost 0 bases, and 6 bases had no gene match. CDR1 and CDR2 from the germline V gene are MNHEY and SVGAGI. The CDR3 extends over 16 amino acids.

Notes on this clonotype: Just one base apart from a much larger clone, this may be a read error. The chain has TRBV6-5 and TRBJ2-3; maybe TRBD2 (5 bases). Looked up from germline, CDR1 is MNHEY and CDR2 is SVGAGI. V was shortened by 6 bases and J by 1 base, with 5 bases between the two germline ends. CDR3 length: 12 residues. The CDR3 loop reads CASREGTDTQYF. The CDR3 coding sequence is TGTGCCAGCAGGGAGGGCACAGATACGCAGTATTTT.

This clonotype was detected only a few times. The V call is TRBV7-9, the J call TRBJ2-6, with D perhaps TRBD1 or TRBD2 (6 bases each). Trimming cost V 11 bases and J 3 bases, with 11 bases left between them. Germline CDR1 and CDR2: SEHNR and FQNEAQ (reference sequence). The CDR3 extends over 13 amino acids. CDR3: CARGGLGANVLTF. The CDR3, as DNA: TGTGCCCGTGGGGGGCTTGGGGCCAACGTCCTGACTTTC.

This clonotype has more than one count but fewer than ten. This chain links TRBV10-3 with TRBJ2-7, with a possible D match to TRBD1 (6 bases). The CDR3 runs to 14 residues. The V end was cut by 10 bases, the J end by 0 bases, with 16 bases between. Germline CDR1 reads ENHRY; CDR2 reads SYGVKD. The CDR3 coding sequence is TGTGCCACCCAGGGGCTCCTGAGCTCCTACGAGCAGTACTTC. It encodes CATQGLLSSYEQYF.

The CDR3 bases are TGTGCCAGCAGTTTTAGGGGGGAGGCCTCCTACGAGCAGTACTTC. It encodes CASSFRGEASYEQYF. This sequence joins TRBV12-3 or TRBV12-4 and TRBJ2-7, with D possibly called TRBD1 or TRBD2 (6 bases each). V lost 3 bases and J lost 0, with 12 bases in between. The CDR3 length is 15 residues.

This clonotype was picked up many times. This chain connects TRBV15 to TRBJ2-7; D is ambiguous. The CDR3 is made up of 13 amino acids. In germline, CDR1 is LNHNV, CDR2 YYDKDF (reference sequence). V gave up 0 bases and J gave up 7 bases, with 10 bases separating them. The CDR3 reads CATSRDLAGEQYF. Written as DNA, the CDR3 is TGTGCCACCAGCAGAGATCTGGCAGGAGAGCAGTACTTC.

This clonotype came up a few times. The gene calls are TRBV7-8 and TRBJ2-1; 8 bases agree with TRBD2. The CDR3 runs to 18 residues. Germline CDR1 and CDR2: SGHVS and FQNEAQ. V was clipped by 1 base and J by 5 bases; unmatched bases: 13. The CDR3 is CASSLVNGLLAGNNEQFF. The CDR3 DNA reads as TGTGCCAGCAGCTTAGTCAACGGCCTTCTAGCGGGCAACAATGAGCAGTTCTTC.

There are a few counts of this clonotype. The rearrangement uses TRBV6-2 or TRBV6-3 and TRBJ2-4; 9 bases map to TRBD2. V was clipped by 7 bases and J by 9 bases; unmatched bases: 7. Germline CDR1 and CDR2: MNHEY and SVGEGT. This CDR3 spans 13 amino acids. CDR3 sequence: CASTASGNGIQYF. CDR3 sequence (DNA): TGTGCCAGCACCGCTAGCGGGAACGGCATTCAGTACTTC.

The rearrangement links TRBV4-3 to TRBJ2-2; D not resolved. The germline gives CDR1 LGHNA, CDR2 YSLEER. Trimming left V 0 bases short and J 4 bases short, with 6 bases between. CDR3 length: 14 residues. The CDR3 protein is CASSQETITGELFF. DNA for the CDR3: TGCGCCAGCAGCCAAGAGACCATCACCGGGGAGCTGTTTTTT.

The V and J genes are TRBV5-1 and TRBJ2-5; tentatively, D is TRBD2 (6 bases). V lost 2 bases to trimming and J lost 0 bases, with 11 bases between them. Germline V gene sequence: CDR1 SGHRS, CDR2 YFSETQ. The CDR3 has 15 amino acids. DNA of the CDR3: TGCGCCAGCAGCTTTACTAGCCGTTACCAAGAGACCCAGTACTTC. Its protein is CASSFTSRYQETQYF.

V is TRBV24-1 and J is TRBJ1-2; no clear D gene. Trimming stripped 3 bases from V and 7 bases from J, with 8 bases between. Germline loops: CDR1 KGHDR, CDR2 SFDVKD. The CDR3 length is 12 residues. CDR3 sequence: CATSDLGVGYTF. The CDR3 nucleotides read TGTGCCACCAGTGATCTTGGTGTTGGCTACACCTTC.

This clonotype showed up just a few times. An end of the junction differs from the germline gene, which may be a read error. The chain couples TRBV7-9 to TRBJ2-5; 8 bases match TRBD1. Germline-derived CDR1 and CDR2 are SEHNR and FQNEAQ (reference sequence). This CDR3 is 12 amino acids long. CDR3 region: CASSLGTDRVYF. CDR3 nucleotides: TGTGCCAGCAGCCTAGGGACGGACAGGGTATATTTT.

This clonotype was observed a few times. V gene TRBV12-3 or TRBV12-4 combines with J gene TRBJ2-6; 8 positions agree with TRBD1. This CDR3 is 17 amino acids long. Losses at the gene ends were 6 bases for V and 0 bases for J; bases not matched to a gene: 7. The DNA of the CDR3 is TGTGCCAGCAGCTGGACAGGGTTAGGCTCTGGGGCCAACGTCCTGACTTTC. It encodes CASSWTGLGSGANVLTF.

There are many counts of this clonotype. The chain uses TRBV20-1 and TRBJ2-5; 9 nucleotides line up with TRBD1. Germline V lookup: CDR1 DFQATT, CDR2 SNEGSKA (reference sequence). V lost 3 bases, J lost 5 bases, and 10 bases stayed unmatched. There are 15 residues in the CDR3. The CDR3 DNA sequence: TGCAGTGCTAGGGGGAACAGGGGGCGCGGGGAGACCCAGTACTTC. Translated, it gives CSARGNRGRGETQYF.

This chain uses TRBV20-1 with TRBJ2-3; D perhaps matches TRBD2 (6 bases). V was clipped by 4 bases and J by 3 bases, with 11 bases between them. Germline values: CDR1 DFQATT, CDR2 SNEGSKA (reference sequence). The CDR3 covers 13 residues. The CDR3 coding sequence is TGCAGTGCTAAAGGGGAGGCGACAGATACGCAGTATTTT. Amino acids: CSAKGEATDTQYF.